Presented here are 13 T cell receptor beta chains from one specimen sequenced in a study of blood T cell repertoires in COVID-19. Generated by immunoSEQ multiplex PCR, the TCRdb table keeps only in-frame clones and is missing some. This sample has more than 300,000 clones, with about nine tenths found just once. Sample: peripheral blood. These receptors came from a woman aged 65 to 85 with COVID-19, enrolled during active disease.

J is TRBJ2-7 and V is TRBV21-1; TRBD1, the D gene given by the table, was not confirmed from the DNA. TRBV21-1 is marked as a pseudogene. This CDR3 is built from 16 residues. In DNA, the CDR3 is TGTGCCAGCAGCCAACCCGGGACAGGTCCTTCCTACGAGCAGTACTTC. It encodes CASSQPGTGPSYEQYF.

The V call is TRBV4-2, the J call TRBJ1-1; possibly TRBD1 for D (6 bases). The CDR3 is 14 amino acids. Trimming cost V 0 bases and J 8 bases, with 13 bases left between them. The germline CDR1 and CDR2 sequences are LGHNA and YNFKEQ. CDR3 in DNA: TGTGCCAGCAGCCAAGAGGGGGGGGGACAAGAAGCTTTCTTT. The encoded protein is CASSQEGGGQEAFF.

As DNA, the CDR3 is TGTGCCACCGGGTGGGGGGGCTTTAATGAAAAACTGTTTTTT. It specifies CATGWGGFNEKLFF. The chain couples TRBV24-1 to TRBJ1-4; maybe TRBD1 (6 bases). This CDR3 is built from 14 residues. V lost 9 bases and J 4 bases, leaving 14 bases between the germline ends. Germline V gene sequence: CDR1 KGHDR, CDR2 SFDVKD.

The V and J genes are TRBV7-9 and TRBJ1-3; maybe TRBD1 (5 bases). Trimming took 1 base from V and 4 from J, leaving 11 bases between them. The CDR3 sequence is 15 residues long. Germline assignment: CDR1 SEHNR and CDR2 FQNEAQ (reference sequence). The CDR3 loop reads CASSLERGAGNTIYF. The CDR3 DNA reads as TGTGCCAGCAGCTTAGAAAGGGGTGCGGGAAACACCATATATTTT.

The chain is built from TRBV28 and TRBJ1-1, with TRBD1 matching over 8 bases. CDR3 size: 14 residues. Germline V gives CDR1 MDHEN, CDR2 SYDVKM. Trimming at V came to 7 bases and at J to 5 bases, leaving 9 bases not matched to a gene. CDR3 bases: TGTGCCAGCACCCTAGACAGGGGCACGACTGAAGCTTTCTTT. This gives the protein CASTLDRGTTEAFF.

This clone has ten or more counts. CDR3 sequence: CASRTGTNSYEQYF. In DNA form, the CDR3 reads TGTGCCAGTAGAACCGGGACAAACTCCTACGAGCAGTACTTC. The V and J genes are TRBV19 and TRBJ2-7, with D tentatively TRBD1 (6 bases). There are 14 residues in the CDR3. Germline V gene lookup returns CDR1 LNHDA and CDR2 SQIVND (reference sequence). Trimming shortened V by 6 bases and J by 0 bases, and 12 bases separated the two germline ends. Filled out from reference TRBV19 and TRBJ2-7, the complete variable domain reads DGGITQSPKYLFRKEGQNVTLSCEQNLNHDAMYWYRQDPGQGLRLIYYSQIVNDFQKGDIAEGYSVSREKKESFPLTVTSAQKNPTAFYLCASRTGTNSYEQYFGPGTRLTVT.

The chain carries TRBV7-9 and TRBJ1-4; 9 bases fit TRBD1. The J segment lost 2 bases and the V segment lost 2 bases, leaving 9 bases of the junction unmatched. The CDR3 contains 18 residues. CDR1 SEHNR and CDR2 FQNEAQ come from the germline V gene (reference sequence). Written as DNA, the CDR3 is TGTGCCAGCAGCTTATATCGTACAGGGGGCTGGACTAATGAAAAACTGTTTTTT. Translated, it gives CASSLYRTGGWTNEKLFF. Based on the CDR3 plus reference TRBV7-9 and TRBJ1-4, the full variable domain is DTGVSQNPRHKITKRGQNVTFRCDPISEHNRLYWYRQTLGQGPEFLTYFQNEAQLEKSRLLSDRFSAERPKGSFSTLEIQRTEQGDSAMYLCASSLYRTGGWTNEKLFFGSGTQLSVL.

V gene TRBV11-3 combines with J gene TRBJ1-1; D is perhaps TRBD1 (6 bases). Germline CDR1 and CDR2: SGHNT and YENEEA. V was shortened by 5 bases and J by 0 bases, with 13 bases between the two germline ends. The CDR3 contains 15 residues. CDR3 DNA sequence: TGTGCCAGCAGCCAAGGTCAGGGGCTGAACACTGAAGCTTTCTTT. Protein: CASSQGQGLNTEAFF.

The CDR3 loop is CASSLTGEQYF. DNA of the CDR3: TGTGCCAGCAGTTTAACAGGGGAGCAGTACTTC. J is TRBJ2-7 and V is TRBV2, with TRBD1 as a possible D gene (6 bases). CDR3 length: 11 residues. V shed 5 bases and J shed 7 bases, with 9 bases lying between them. In germline, CDR1 is SNHLY, CDR2 FYNNEI.

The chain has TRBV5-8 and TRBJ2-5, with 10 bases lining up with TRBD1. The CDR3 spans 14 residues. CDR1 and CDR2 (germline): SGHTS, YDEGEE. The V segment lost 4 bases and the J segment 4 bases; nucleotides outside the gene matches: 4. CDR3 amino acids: CASSPGQGLETQYF. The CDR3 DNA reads TGTGCCAGCAGCCCGGGACAGGGGTTAGAGACCCAGTACTTC.

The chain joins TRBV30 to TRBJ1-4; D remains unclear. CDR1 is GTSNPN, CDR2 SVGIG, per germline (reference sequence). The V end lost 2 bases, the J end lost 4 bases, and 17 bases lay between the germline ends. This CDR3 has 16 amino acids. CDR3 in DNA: TGTGCCTGGAGTCCAAATCTACCGACTGATAATGAAAAACTGTTTTTT. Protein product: CAWSPNLPTDNEKLFF.

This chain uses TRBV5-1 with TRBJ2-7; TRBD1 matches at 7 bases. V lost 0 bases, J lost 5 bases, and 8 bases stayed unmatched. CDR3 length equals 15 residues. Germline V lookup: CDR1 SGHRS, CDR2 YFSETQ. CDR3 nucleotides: TGCGCCAGCAGCTTGGCCAAGAGGGGGCTAGACGAGCAGTACTTC. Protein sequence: CASSLAKRGLDEQYF.

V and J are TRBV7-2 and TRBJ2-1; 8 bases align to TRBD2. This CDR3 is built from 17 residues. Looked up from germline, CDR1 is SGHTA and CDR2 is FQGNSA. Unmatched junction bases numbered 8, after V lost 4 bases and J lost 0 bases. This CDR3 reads CASSSSPGTSSYNEQFF. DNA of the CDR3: TGTGCCAGCAGCTCTTCTCCCGGGACTAGCTCCTACAATGAGCAGTTCTTC. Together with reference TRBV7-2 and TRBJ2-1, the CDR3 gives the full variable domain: GAGVSQSPSNKVTEKGKDVELRCDPISGHTALYWYRQSLGQGLEFLIYFQGNSAPDKSGLPSDRFSAERTGGSVSTLTIQRTQQEDSAVYLCASSSSPGTSSYNEQFFGPGTRLTVL.